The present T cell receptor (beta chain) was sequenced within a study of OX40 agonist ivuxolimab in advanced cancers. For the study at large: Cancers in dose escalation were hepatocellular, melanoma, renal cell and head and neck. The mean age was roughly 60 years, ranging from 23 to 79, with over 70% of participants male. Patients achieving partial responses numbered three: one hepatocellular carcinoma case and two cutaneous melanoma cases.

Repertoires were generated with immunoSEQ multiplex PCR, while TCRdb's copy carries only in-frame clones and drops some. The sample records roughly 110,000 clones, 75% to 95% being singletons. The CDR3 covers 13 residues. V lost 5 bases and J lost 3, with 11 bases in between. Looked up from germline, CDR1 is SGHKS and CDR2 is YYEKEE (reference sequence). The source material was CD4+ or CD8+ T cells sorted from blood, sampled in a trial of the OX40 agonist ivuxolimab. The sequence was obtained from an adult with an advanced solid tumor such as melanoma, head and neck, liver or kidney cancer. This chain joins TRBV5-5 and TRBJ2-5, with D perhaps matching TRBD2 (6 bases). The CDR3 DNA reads TGTGCCAGCAGACCCTGGGGGGAAGAGACCCAGTACTTC. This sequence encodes CASRPWGEETQYF.